This T cell receptor (beta chain) was identified in a study of blood T cell repertoires in COVID-19. Germline trimming cut 6 bases from V and 7 bases from J; bases unmatched to any gene: 7. Per germline, CDR1 MNHNY and CDR2 SVGAGI (reference sequence). This CDR3 spans 15 amino acids. The protocol was immunoSEQ multiplex PCR, while the TCRdb copy is restricted to in-frame clones and leaves out a portion. Among approximately 100,000 clones listed, roughly two thirds were seen once. The source is a man aged 80 or over with acute or convalescent COVID-19. The sample comprised peripheral blood. This rearrangement joins TRBV6-6 to TRBJ1-6, with TRBD1 matching 9 bases. The CDR3: CASRRGQGENSPLHF. The CDR3 DNA reads TGTGCCAGCAGGAGGGGACAGGGCGAAAATTCACCCCTCCACTTT.